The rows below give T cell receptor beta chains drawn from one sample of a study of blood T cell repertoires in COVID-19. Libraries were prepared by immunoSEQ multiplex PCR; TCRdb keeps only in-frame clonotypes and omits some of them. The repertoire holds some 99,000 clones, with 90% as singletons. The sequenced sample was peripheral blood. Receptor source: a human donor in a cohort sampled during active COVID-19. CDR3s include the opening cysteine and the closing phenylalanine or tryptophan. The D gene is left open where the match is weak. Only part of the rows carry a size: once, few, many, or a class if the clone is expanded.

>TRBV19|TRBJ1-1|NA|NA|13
CASGAGVNTEAFF
TGTGCCTCAGGGGCAGGGGTGAACACTGAAGCTTTCTTT
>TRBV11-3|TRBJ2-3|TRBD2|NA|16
CASSLVAGGRTDTQYF
TGTGCCAGCAGCTTAGTCGCGGGGGGACGCACAGATACGCAGTATTTT
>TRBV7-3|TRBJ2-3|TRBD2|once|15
CASSIAGGSTDTQYF
TGTGCCAGCAGCATCGCGGGGGGAAGCACAGATACGCAGTATTTT
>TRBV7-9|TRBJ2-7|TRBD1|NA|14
CASSRTGGGYEQYF
TGTGCCAGCAGCCGGACAGGGGGTGGCTACGAGCAGTACTTC
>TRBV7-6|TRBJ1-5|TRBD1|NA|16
CASSLEGQGVGQPQHF
TGTGCCAGCAGCTTAGAGGGACAGGGGGTCGGACAGCCCCAGCATTTT
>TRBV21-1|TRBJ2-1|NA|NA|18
CASSKLNSRRGAHNEQFF
TGTGCCAGCAGCAAATTGAACTCGAGGCGGGGAGCCCACAATGAGCAGTTCTTC
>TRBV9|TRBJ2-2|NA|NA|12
CASSVLSGELFF
TGTGCCAGCAGCGTACTCAGCGGGGAGCTGTTTTTT
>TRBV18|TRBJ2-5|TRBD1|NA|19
CASSRSSQGKPILQETQYF
TGTGCCAGCTCACGAAGTTCACAGGGGAAACCAATACTCCAAGAGACCCAGTACTTC
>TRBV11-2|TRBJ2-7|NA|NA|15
CASSLGGGGYYEQYF
TGTGCCAGCAGCTTAGGAGGCGGCGGCTACTACGAGCAGTACTTC
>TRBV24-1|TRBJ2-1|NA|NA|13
CASGAHGTNEQFF
TGTGCCAGCGGAGCCCATGGCACGAATGAGCAGTTCTTC
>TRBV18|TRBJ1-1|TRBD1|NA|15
CASSQSQGGHTEAFF
TGTGCCAGCTCGCAATCTCAAGGGGGCCACACTGAAGCTTTCTTT
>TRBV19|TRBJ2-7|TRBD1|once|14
CASSISGQAYEQYF
TGTGCCAGTAGTATCTCGGGACAGGCCTACGAGCAGTACTTC
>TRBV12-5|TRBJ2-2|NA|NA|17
CASGLPVTGTFTGELFF
TGTGCTAGTGGTTTGCCTGTGACAGGAACCTTCACCGGGGAGCTGTTTTTT
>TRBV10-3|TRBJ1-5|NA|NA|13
CASGGAGNQPQHF
TGTGCCAGCGGGGGCGCAGGCAATCAGCCCCAGCATTTT
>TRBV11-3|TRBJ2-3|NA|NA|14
CASRDRGSTDTQYF
TGTGCCAGCCGAGACCGGGGTAGCACAGATACGCAGTATTTT
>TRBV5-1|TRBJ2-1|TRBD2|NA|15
CASSFGGSYYNEQFF
TGCGCCAGCAGCTTCGGGGGGTCCTACTACAATGAGCAGTTCTTC
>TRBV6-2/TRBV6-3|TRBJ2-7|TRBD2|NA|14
CASSSPAGVYEQYF
TGTGCCAGCAGCTCCCCAGCGGGGGTCTACGAGCAGTACTTC
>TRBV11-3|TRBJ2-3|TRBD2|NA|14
CASSRTQGGGPQYF
TGTGCCAGCAGCCGAACCCAGGGCGGGGGGCCGCAGTATTTT
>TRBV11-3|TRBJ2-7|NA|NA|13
CASSLTRRYEQYF
TGTGCCAGCAGCTTAACCAGGCGCTACGAGCAGTACTTC
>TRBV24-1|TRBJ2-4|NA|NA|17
CATSDLGQGSRENIQYF
TGTGCCACCAGTGATTTGGGGCAGGGGAGTCGGGAAAACATTCAGTACTTC
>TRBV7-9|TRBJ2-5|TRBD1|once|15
CASSNRQGTQETQYF
TGTGCCAGCAGCAACAGACAGGGCACCCAAGAGACCCAGTACTTC
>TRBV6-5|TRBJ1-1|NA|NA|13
CASSYSRGTEAFF
TGTGCCAGCAGTTACTCCCGAGGCACTGAAGCTTTCTTT
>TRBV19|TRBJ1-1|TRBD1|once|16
CASSIKGGAGNTEAFF
TGTGCCAGTAGTATTAAAGGGGGCGCGGGGAACACTGAAGCTTTCTTT
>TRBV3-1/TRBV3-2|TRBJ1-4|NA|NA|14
CASSQGASNEKLFF
TGTGCCAGCAGCCAGGGGGCATCTAATGAAAAACTGTTTTTT
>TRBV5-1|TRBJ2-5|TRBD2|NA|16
CASSGLAGQMQETQYF
TGCGCCAGCTCGGGACTAGCGGGACAGATGCAAGAGACCCAGTACTTC
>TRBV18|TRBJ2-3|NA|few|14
CASSPRLFTDTQYF
TGTGCCAGCTCACCCCGTTTATTCACAGATACGCAGTATTTT
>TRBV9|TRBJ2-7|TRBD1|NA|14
CASSVGTANYEQYF
TGTGCCAGCAGCGTCGGGACAGCGAACTACGAGCAGTACTTC
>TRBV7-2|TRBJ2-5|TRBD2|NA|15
CASSLRRGGSETQYF
TGTGCCAGCAGCTTGAGGCGGGGGGGCTCAGAGACCCAGTACTTC
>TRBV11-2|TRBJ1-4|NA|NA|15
CASSLVARGGGYVFF
TGTGCCAGCAGCTTAGTGGCCAGGGGTGGTGGTTATGTGTTTTTT
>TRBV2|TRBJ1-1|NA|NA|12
CASSTLNTEAFF
TGTGCCAGCAGTACTTTAAACACTGAAGCTTTCTTT
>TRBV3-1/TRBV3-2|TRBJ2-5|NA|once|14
CASSLTETVKTQYF
TGTGCCAGCAGCCTAACTGAGACAGTAAAGACCCAGTACTTC
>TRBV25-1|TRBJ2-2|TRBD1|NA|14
CASSITGGTGELFF
TGTGCCAGCAGTATAACAGGGGGCACCGGGGAGCTGTTTTTT
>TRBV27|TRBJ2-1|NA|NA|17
CASSRIFRRQRDNEQFF
TGTGCCAGCAGCCGGATTTTTCGTAGACAGAGAGACAATGAGCAGTTCTTC
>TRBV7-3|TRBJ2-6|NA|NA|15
CASSLTGTWANVLTF
TGTGCCAGCAGTTTAACAGGGACTTGGGCCAACGTCCTGACTTTC
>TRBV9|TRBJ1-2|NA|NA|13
CASSDGKRYGYTF
TGTGCCAGCAGCGATGGCAAGCGGTATGGCTACACCTTC
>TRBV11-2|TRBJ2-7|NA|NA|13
CASSFPPRYEQYF
TGTGCCAGCAGCTTTCCCCCCCGCTACGAGCAGTACTTC
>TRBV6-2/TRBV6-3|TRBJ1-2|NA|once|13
CASSYGRDYGYTF
TGTGCCAGCAGTTACGGCAGGGACTATGGCTACACCTTC
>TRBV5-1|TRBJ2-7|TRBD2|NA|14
CASSLRGSGNEQYF
TGCGCCAGCAGCTTGCGCGGGAGTGGAAACGAGCAGTACTTC
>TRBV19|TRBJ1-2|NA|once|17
CASSITVRTAMNYGYTF
TGTGCCAGTAGTATAACCGTCCGGACAGCAATGAACTATGGCTACACCTTC
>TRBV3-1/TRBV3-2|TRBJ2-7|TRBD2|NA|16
CASSPASGRVAYEQYF
TGTGCCAGCAGCCCCGCTAGCGGGAGGGTCGCCTACGAGCAGTACTTC
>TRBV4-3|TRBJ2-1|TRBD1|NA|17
CASSQDGTGGTTNEQFF
TGCGCCAGCAGCCAAGATGGGACAGGGGGCACAACCAATGAGCAGTTCTTC
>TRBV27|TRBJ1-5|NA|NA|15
CASSPWGGSNQPQHF
TGTGCCAGCAGTCCATGGGGGGGCAGCAATCAGCCCCAGCATTTT
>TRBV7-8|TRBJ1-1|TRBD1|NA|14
CASSLGTANTEAFF
TGTGCCAGCAGCTTGGGGACAGCAAACACTGAAGCTTTCTTT
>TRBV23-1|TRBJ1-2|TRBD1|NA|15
CASSQKTGLPLGYTF
TGCGCCAGCAGTCAGAAGACAGGGCTGCCCTTGGGCTACACCTTC
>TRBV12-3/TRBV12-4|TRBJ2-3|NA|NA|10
CASMRDTQYF
TGTGCCAGCATGAGAGATACGCAGTATTTT
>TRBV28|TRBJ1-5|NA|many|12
CASSTPRQPQHF
TGTGCCAGCAGTACCCCCAGGCAGCCCCAGCATTTT
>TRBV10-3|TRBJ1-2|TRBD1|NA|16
CAISESYRGHNYGYTF
TGTGCCATCAGTGAGTCCTACAGGGGGCACAACTATGGCTACACCTTC
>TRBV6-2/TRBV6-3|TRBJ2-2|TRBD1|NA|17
CASSRQWTGERTGELFF
TGTGCCAGCAGCCGACAGTGGACAGGGGAGAGGACCGGGGAGCTGTTTTTT
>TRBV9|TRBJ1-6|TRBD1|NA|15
CASSVDQGARSPLHF
TGTGCCAGCAGCGTAGATCAGGGGGCAAGGTCACCCCTCCACTTT
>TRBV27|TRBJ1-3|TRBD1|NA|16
CASSLTHRGFGNTIYF
TGTGCCAGCAGTTTAACCCACAGGGGATTTGGAAACACCATATATTTT
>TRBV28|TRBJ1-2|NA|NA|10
CASEHYGYTF
TGTGCCAGCGAGCATTATGGCTACACCTTC
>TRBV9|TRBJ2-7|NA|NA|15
CASSVGGSDNYEQYF
TGTGCCAGCAGCGTAGGGGGTAGCGATAACTACGAGCAGTACTTC
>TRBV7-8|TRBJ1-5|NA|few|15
CASSRGGISNQPQHF
TGTGCCAGCAGCCGAGGCGGCATTAGCAATCAGCCCCAGCATTTT
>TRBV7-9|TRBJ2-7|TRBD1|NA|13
CASSSDRLYEQYF
TGTGCCAGCAGCTCGGACAGGTTGTACGAGCAGTACTTC
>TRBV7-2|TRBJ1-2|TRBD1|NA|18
CASSLRPSPGQGNYGYTF
TGTGCCAGCAGCTTAAGGCCCTCCCCGGGACAGGGGAACTATGGCTACACCTTC
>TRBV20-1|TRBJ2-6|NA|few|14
CSASLALGANVLTF
TGCAGTGCTAGTCTAGCGCTAGGGGCCAACGTCCTGACTTTC
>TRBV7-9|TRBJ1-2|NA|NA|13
CASSFKGGDGYTF
TGTGCCAGCAGCTTTAAGGGAGGCGATGGCTACACCTTC
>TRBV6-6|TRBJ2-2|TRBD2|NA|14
CASKRGSGTGELFF
TGTGCCAGCAAGCGCGGGAGCGGCACCGGGGAGCTGTTTTTT
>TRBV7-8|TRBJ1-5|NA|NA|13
CASSLLRNQPQHF
TGTGCCAGCAGCCTCCTGAGGAATCAGCCCCAGCATTTT